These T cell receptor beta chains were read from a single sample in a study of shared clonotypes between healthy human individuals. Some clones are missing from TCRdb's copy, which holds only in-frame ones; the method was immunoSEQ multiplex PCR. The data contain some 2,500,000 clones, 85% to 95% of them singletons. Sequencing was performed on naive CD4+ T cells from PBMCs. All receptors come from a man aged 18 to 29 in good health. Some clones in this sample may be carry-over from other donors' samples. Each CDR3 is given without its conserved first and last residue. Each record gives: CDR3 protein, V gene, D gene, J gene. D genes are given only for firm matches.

CDR3 protein: ASSLAASGRLNEQF
V gene: TRBV5-1
D gene: TRBD2
J gene: TRBJ2-1

CDR3 protein: ASSPGMKAGDTQY
V gene: TRBV18
D gene: .
J gene: TRBJ2-3

CDR3 protein: ASSPRLAGVWEF
V gene: TRBV18
D gene: TRBD2
J gene: TRBJ2-1

CDR3 protein: ASSISGTDTGELF
V gene: TRBV21-1
D gene: .
J gene: TRBJ2-2

CDR3 protein: ASSLRQSTDTQY
V gene: TRBV7-8
D gene: .
J gene: TRBJ2-3

CDR3 protein: ASSYRLAGGFNEQF
V gene: TRBV7-3
D gene: TRBD2
J gene: TRBJ2-1

CDR3 protein: ASSLSTGGETQY
V gene: TRBV27
D gene: TRBD1
J gene: TRBJ2-5

CDR3 protein: ASSLEVGVADTQY
V gene: TRBV5-1
D gene: .
J gene: TRBJ2-3

CDR3 protein: ASSLSGPGQTEQF
V gene: TRBV27
D gene: .
J gene: TRBJ2-1

CDR3 protein: ASSQPSFGVPYEQY
V gene: TRBV4-1
D gene: .
J gene: TRBJ2-7

CDR3 protein: ASSPGISPQETQY
V gene: TRBV7-2
D gene: .
J gene: TRBJ2-5